These 19 T cell receptor beta chains were sequenced from one sample in a study of T cell clones after liver transplantation. Clones were sequenced by immunoSEQ multiplex PCR, and TCRdb holds only the in-frame ones, with some missing. Here the sample spans about 74,000 clones, 80% being singletons. Source: CD4+ T cells from blood, taken before liver transplant. These receptors were obtained from a human donor who received a liver transplant.

This chain connects TRBV6-1 to TRBJ2-7, with D perhaps being TRBD1 or TRBD2 (7 bases each). Germline V gene lookup returns CDR1 MNHNS and CDR2 SASEGT. Trimming removed 7 bases at V and 6 bases at J, with 19 bases between. The CDR3 loop spans 14 amino acids. The CDR3 here is CASTSGGAKGEQYF. The CDR3 DNA sequence: TGTGCCAGCACTTCAGGGGGGGCAAAAGGCGAGCAGTACTTC.

The sample holds one count of this clone. The chain links TRBV5-1 to TRBJ2-3; D perhaps matches TRBD2 (7 bases). The V and J ends lost 2 bases and 4 bases respectively, with 17 bases between them. The CDR3 has 16 amino acids. Germline V gives CDR1 SGHRS, CDR2 YFSETQ. CDR3 DNA sequence: TGCGCCAGCAGCTTCTCGAGGGGGGGACTTCCAGATACGCAGTATTTT. Its protein product is CASSFSRGGLPDTQYF.

This chain joins TRBV7-2 and TRBJ2-1; D ambiguous. This CDR3 has 12 residues. Trimming removed 5 bases at V and 7 bases at J, with 9 bases between. Germline V lookup: CDR1 SGHTA, CDR2 FQGNSA. CDR3 region: CASSTLRNEQFF. The CDR3 DNA sequence: TGTGCCAGCAGCACCCTCAGGAATGAGCAGTTCTTC. The full variable domain, rest sourced from reference TRBV7-2 and TRBJ2-1, is GAGVSQSPSNKVTEKGKDVELRCDPISGHTALYWYRQSLGQGLEFLIYFQGNSAPDKSGLPSDRFSAERTGGSVSTLTIQRTQQEDSAVYLCASSTLRNEQFFGPGTRLTVL.

In this sample, this clone turned up many times. The chain uses TRBV29-1 and TRBJ2-7; TRBD1 agrees at 10 bases. Germline V lookup: CDR1 SQVTM, CDR2 ANQGSEA. The CDR3 has 13 residues. The V segment lost 4 bases and the J segment 9 bases; nucleotides outside the gene matches: 9. The CDR3 region has the DNA TGCAGCGTTGGCGGGACAGGGGCCTCGGGGCAGTACTTC. The encoded protein is CSVGGTGASGQYF.

The chain has TRBV5-4 and TRBJ1-2, with TRBD1 as a possible D gene (6 bases). V shed 4 bases and J shed 0 bases, with 10 bases lying between them. The CDR3 has 14 residues. Germline lookup yields CDR1 SGHNT and CDR2 YYREEE (reference sequence). CDR3 protein: CASSLKGANYGYTF. CDR3 in DNA: TGTGCCAGCAGCCTGAAGGGGGCTAACTATGGCTACACCTTC.

The chain has TRBV10-1 and TRBJ2-1; TRBD2 aligns across 10 bases. The CDR3 is made up of 14 amino acids. Per germline, CDR1 WNHNN and CDR2 SYGVQD (reference sequence). Here the CDR3 reads CAVDGLAEYNEQFF. In DNA form, the CDR3 reads TGCGCAGTTGACGGACTAGCGGAATACAATGAGCAGTTCTTC.

V usage is TRBV18 and J usage is TRBJ1-5; the D is unclear. V dropped 3 bases and J dropped 3 bases, with 9 bases sitting between them. The CDR3 contains 14 residues. Looked up from germline, CDR1 is KGHSH and CDR2 is LQKENI. In DNA form, the CDR3 reads TGTGCCAGCTCACCCGCGGGGATCAATCAGCCCCAGCATTTT. It yields the protein CASSPAGINQPQHF.

J is TRBJ2-3 and V is TRBV9; 8 bases fit TRBD2. Losses at the gene ends were 0 bases for V and 3 bases for J; bases not matched to a gene: 3. Germline lookup yields CDR1 SGDLS and CDR2 YYNGEE. The CDR3 is 15 amino acids. CDR3 in amino acids: CASSVGPSGTDTQYF. The CDR3 nucleotides are TGTGCCAGCAGCGTAGGGCCTAGCGGGACAGATACGCAGTATTTT.

This clone appeared once. This chain links TRBV19 with TRBJ2-7; D remains unclear. Trimming shortened V by 3 bases and J by 1 base, and 16 bases separated the two germline ends. The germline gives CDR1 LNHDA, CDR2 SQIVND (reference sequence). The CDR3 runs to 16 residues. The CDR3 loop reads CASSISGSQGSYEQYF. The CDR3 bases are TGTGCCAGTAGTATCAGTGGATCTCAAGGGTCCTACGAGCAGTACTTC. The full variable domain, in which reference TRBV19 and TRBJ2-7 provide the parts outside the CDR3, is DGGITQSPKYLFRKEGQNVTLSCEQNLNHDAMYWYRQDPGQGLRLIYYSQIVNDFQKGDIAEGYSVSREKKESFPLTVTSAQKNPTAFYLCASSISGSQGSYEQYFGPGTRLTVT.

This clone was seen just once. A much larger clone lies a single base off, so this may be a read error. The chain carries TRBV7-2 and TRBJ2-7, with D possibly being TRBD1 or TRBD2 (7 bases each). Trimming shortened V by 5 bases and J by 2 bases, and 16 bases separated the two germline ends. The length of the CDR3 is 15 residues. Germline V gives CDR1 SGHTA, CDR2 FQGNSA. The CDR3 is CASSQGGAGAYEQYF. CDR3 in DNA: TGTGCCAGCAGCCAGGGGGGGGCGGGCGCCTACGAGCAGTACTTC.

The V call is TRBV7-3, the J call TRBJ2-1; 9 bases are shared with TRBD1. V was clipped by 5 bases and J by 1 base; unmatched bases: 3. The CDR3 extends over 15 amino acids. Looked up from germline, CDR1 is SGHTA and CDR2 is FQGTGA. The CDR3 DNA sequence: TGTGCCAGCAGCCAGGACAGGGGATCCTACAATGAGCAGTTCTTC. Its protein is CASSQDRGSYNEQFF.

This clone has a single count. The chain has TRBV21-1 and TRBJ2-7; the table names TRBD2, a call not compared with the DNA. TRBV21-1 is reported as a pseudogene. The CDR3 has 17 residues. The CDR3 DNA follows: TGTGCCAGCAGCAAATGGGTGTGGCTGGCGGGGGCCTACGAGCAGTACTTC. Its protein is CASSKWVWLAGAYEQYF.

In this sample, this clone turned up once. The chain has TRBV4-1 and TRBJ2-1; TRBD2 agrees at 14 bases. Per germline, CDR1 MGHRA and CDR2 YSYEKL. This CDR3 is built from 18 residues. Losses at the gene ends were 4 bases for V and 0 bases for J; bases not matched to a gene: 5. Here the CDR3 DNA reads TGCGCCAGCAGCCGAGGACTAGCGGGAGGCAGCTCCTACAATGAGCAGTTCTTC. Translation gives CASSRGLAGGSSYNEQFF.

The V gene is TRBV30, the J gene TRBJ2-2; D perhaps matches TRBD1 (5 bases). CDR3 length: 18 amino acids. V lost 3 bases, J lost 4 bases, and 24 bases lay in between. Germline CDR1 and CDR2: GTSNPN and SVGIG (reference sequence). The CDR3 spells CAWRGYVPRAPSTGELFF. Written as DNA, the CDR3 is TGTGCCTGGAGGGGGTACGTCCCCAGGGCGCCTTCCACCGGGGAGCTGTTTTTT.

The V call is TRBV11-1, the J call TRBJ2-2; D is unresolved. V lost 8 bases and J 7 bases, leaving 20 bases between the germline ends. Germline V gene lookup returns CDR1 SGHAT and CDR2 FQDESV (reference sequence). The CDR3 loop spans 15 amino acids. The CDR3 DNA reads as TGTGCCAGCGTCTTGTCTTTAGGAGTAGGCGGGGAGCTGTTTTTT. Protein: CASVLSLGVGGELFF. Using reference TRBV11-1 and TRBJ2-2 for the parts outside the CDR3, the full variable domain is EAEVAQSPRYKITEKSQAVAFWCDPISGHATLYWYRQILGQGPELLVQFQDESVVDDSQLPKDRFSAERLKGVDSTLKIQPAELGDSAMYLCASVLSLGVGGELFFGEGSRLTVL.

The rearrangement joins TRBV19 to TRBJ2-2; 10 positions agree with TRBD2. The length of the CDR3 is 17 residues. Germline CDR1 LNHDA, CDR2 SQIVND (reference sequence). The V gene end was trimmed by 6 bases and the J gene end by 4 bases; junction bases not matched to a gene: 11. CDR3 in amino acids: CASRRLAGEGGTGELFF. CDR3 bases: TGTGCCAGTAGACGTCTAGCGGGAGAGGGAGGCACCGGGGAGCTGTTTTTT.

This clone was detected a few times. The V gene is TRBV7-2, the J gene TRBJ2-2, with a possible D match to TRBD2 (6 bases). CDR3 length: 13 residues. Trimming shortened V by 5 bases and J by 8 bases, and 12 bases separated the two germline ends. The germline V gene encodes CDR1 SGHTA and CDR2 FQGNSA. The DNA of the CDR3 is TGTGCCAGCAGCCCACTAGCCGGAGGGGAGCTGTTTTTT. It specifies CASSPLAGGELFF.

The chain carries TRBV27 and TRBJ2-7, with TRBD2 matching over 10 bases. Germline CDR1 is MNHEY and CDR2 is SMNVEV (reference sequence). CDR3 length equals 15 residues. V gave up 7 bases and J gave up 2 bases; unmatched junction bases: 8. The chain's CDR3 is CASMGGAGGPYEQYF. CDR3 bases: TGTGCCAGCATGGGGGGAGCGGGAGGGCCCTACGAGCAGTACTTC.

The chain carries TRBV30 and TRBJ1-5; D is uncertain. From germline, CDR1 is GTSNPN and CDR2 SVGIG (reference sequence). V lost 3 bases, J lost 1 base, and 4 bases lay in between. The CDR3 runs 12 residues. In nucleotides, the CDR3 is TGTGCCTGGAGCGGGAGCAATCAGCCCCAGCATTTT. This encodes CAWSGSNQPQHF.